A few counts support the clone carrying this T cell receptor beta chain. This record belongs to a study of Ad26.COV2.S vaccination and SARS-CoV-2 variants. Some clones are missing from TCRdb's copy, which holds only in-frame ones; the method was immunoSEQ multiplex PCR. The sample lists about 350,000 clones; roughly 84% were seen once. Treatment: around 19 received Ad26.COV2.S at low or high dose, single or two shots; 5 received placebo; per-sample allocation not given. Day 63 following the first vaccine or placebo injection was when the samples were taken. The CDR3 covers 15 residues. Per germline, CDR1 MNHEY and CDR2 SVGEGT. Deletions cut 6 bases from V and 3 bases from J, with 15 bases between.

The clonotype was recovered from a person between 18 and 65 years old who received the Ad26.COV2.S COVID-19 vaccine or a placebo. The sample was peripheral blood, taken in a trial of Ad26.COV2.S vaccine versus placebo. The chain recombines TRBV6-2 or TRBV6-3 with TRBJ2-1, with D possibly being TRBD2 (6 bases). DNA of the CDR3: TGTGCCAGCAGCGCCGGGACTCAGGACTACAATGAGCAGTTCTTC. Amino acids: CASSAGTQDYNEQFF.